These 32 T cell receptor beta chains came from one sample sequenced in a study of ipilimumab plus nivolumab after autologous stem cell transplantation. Data came from immunoSEQ multiplex PCR; TCRdb stores just in-frame clones and leaves some out. The sample has 3,300 or so clones, around three quarters seen once. The specimen was PBMCs, collected in a trial of ipilimumab plus nivolumab as post-transplant consolidation. These receptors all stem from a male donor with primary mediastinal lymphoma.

The V call is TRBV5-1, the J call TRBJ1-1; 9 bases match TRBD1. This CDR3 comprises 16 residues. With 4 bases clipped from V and 4 bases from J, the junction kept 11 bases outside the gene matches. The germline CDR1 and CDR2 sequences are SGHRS and YFSETQ. DNA of the CDR3: TGCGCCAGCAGCCTCTTTGGACAGGGGACGGGCACTGAAGCTTTCTTT. Protein: CASSLFGQGTGTEAFF. Complete variable domain (other parts from reference TRBV5-1 and TRBJ1-1): KAGVTQTPRYLIKTRGQQVTLSCSPISGHRSVSWYQQTPGQGLQFLFEYFSETQRNKGNFPGRFSGRQFSNSRSEMNVSTLELGDSALYLCASSLFGQGTGTEAFFGQGTRLTVV.

The rearrangement links TRBV6-5 to TRBJ2-5; TRBD2 matches 7 bases. The CDR3 is made up of 14 amino acids. V was clipped by 8 bases and J by 11 bases; unmatched bases: 17. CDR1 is MNHEY, CDR2 SVGAGI, per germline. The CDR3 loop is CASEGSGWGGEQYF. For the CDR3, the DNA is TGTGCCAGCGAGGGTAGCGGGTGGGGAGGAGAGCAGTACTTC.

This chain uses TRBV5-5 with TRBJ1-1, with D possibly being TRBD1 (5 bases). The V end was cut by 1 base, the J end by 4 bases, with 14 bases between. CDR1 SGHKS and CDR2 YYEKEE come from the germline V gene (reference sequence). The CDR3 has 15 amino acids. CDR3 loop: CASSLSAGIGTEAFF. CDR3 DNA: TGTGCCAGCAGCTTGAGCGCAGGGATTGGCACTGAAGCTTTCTTT.

V and J are TRBV5-4 and TRBJ2-3, with D possibly matching TRBD2 (6 bases). Trimming shortened V by 4 bases and J by 4 bases, and 13 bases separated the two germline ends. The CDR3 spans 14 residues. Looked up from germline, CDR1 is SGHNT and CDR2 is YYREEE (reference sequence). The CDR3 sequence is CASSEPWGADTQYF. In DNA form, the CDR3 reads TGTGCCAGCAGCGAACCTTGGGGGGCAGATACGCAGTATTTT.

This clone was found a few times. CDR3 in amino acids: CASSPSPTGNEKLFF. CDR3 sequence (DNA): TGTGCCAGCAGCCCGTCCCCTACAGGCAATGAAAAACTGTTTTTT. The V call is TRBV6-5, the J call TRBJ1-4, with D perhaps TRBD1 (5 bases). CDR3 length: 15 amino acids. From germline, CDR1 is MNHEY and CDR2 SVGAGI. V lost 6 bases, J lost 5 bases, and 16 bases lay in between.

This chain links TRBV10-3 with TRBJ2-2; D not certain. From germline, CDR1 is ENHRY and CDR2 SYGVKD. Trimming removed 6 bases at V and 5 bases at J, with 10 bases between. This CDR3 is built from 13 residues. The CDR3 spells CAIRGGMTGELFF. CDR3 coding DNA: TGTGCCATCAGGGGCGGAATGACCGGGGAGCTGTTTTTT.

A few counts support this clone. V is TRBV5-1 and J is TRBJ2-7; D may be TRBD1 or TRBD2 (5 bases each). The V gene lost 4 bases and the J gene lost 2 bases, with 13 bases spanning the gap. The CDR3 spans 14 residues. The V gene's germline CDR1 is SGHRS and CDR2 YFSETQ. The DNA of the CDR3 is TGCGCCAGCAGCGGGGCGGGCACAACCTACGAGCAGTACTTC. It codes for CASSGAGTTYEQYF.

This chain connects TRBV28 to TRBJ2-7; tentatively, D is TRBD2 (6 bases). CDR3 length: 14 residues. Deletions cut 5 bases from V and 4 bases from J, with 15 bases between. The germline gives CDR1 MDHEN, CDR2 SYDVKM. Here the CDR3 reads CASSPGDWQYEQYF. The DNA for the CDR3 is TGTGCCAGCAGTCCCGGGGACTGGCAGTACGAGCAGTACTTC.

The chain recombines TRBV7-2 with TRBJ2-3; 8 bases are a match to TRBD2. V lost 5 bases and J lost 2; bases outside the gene matches: 9. The CDR3 is 16 amino acids. Germline CDR1 SGHTA, CDR2 FQGNSA. Here the CDR3 DNA reads TGTGCCAGCAGCCCCGAAAGCGGGAGTCTCACAGATACGCAGTATTTT. This gives the protein CASSPESGSLTDTQYF.

This clone was seen a few times. The V gene is TRBV5-1, the J gene TRBJ2-5, with 8 bases that match TRBD1. With 4 bases clipped from V and 1 base from J, the junction kept 6 bases outside the gene matches. The CDR3 is 15 residues long. CDR1 is SGHRS, CDR2 YFSETQ, per germline. For the CDR3, the DNA is TGCGCCAGCAGCCAGGGAACAGGGGGCCAAGAGACCCAGTACTTC. Amino acid sequence: CASSQGTGGQETQYF.

This clone is medium-sized. Other nucleotide sequences from this sample produce the same CDR3. CDR3 in amino acids: CASQNRGGTSYEQYF. DNA for the CDR3: TGTGCCAGTCAAAACAGGGGGGGAACCTCCTACGAGCAGTACTTC. This sequence joins TRBV2 and TRBJ2-7; tentative D call: TRBD1 (8 bases). Germline assignment: CDR1 SNHLY and CDR2 FYNNEI. The V end was cut by 9 bases, the J end by 0 bases, with 18 bases between. There are 15 residues in the CDR3.

In its sample, this clone was seen a few times. CDR3 residues: CASGSAGPSPLHF. Written as DNA, the CDR3 is TGTGCCAGCGGATCAGCGGGCCCTTCACCCCTCCACTTT. The chain carries TRBV6-1 and TRBJ1-6; D unclear. Germline V gene sequence: CDR1 MNHNS, CDR2 SASEGT. Trimming pared 8 bases from V and 9 bases from J, leaving 14 bases between. This CDR3 has 13 residues.

The chain has TRBV5-5 and TRBJ2-7, with 15 bases matching TRBD2. The CDR3 totals 15 residues. Losses at the gene ends were 4 bases for V and 9 bases for J; bases not matched to a gene: 8. Germline assignment: CDR1 SGHKS and CDR2 YYEKEE (reference sequence). The CDR3 bases are TGTGCCAGCAGCGACGGGACTAGCGGGGGGTTACCGCAGTACTTC. Protein product: CASSDGTSGGLPQYF. The full variable domain, with the rest looked up from reference TRBV5-5 and TRBJ2-7, is DAGVTQSPTHLIKTRGQQVTLRCSPISGHKSVSWYQQVLGQGPQFIFQYYEKEERGRGNFPDRFSARQFPNYSSELNVNALLLGDSALYLCASSDGTSGGLPQYFGPGTRLTVT.

J is TRBJ1-5 and V is TRBV2; D may be TRBD1 (6 bases). Germline V CDR1 and CDR2: SNHLY, FYNNEI. Trimming pared 5 bases from V and 0 bases from J, leaving 11 bases between. This CDR3 contains 15 residues. The CDR3 reads CASSMDRSSNQPQHF. Written as DNA, the CDR3 is TGTGCCAGCAGTATGGACAGATCTAGCAATCAGCCCCAGCATTTT.

In its sample, this clone was seen once. This chain uses TRBV7-3 with TRBJ2-7; 7 bases agree with TRBD2. V was clipped by 4 bases and J by 2 bases; unmatched bases: 8. The germline gives CDR1 SGHTA, CDR2 FQGTGA. This CDR3 has 15 amino acids. CDR3 protein: CASSSRGTKAYEQYF. The CDR3 DNA reads as TGTGCCAGCAGCTCCAGAGGGACTAAGGCCTACGAGCAGTACTTC. The whole variable domain, filled in from reference TRBV7-3 and TRBJ2-7, reads GAGVSQTPSNKVTEKGKYVELRCDPISGHTALYWYRQSLGQGPEFLIYFQGTGAADDSGLPNDRFFAVRPEGSVSTLKIQRTERGDSAVYLCASSSRGTKAYEQYFGPGTRLTVT.

This clone was counted a single time. This chain connects TRBV7-6 to TRBJ2-7; TRBD2 agrees at 7 bases. V shed 5 bases and J 7 bases; nucleotides not matched to a gene: 17. The CDR3 contains 16 residues. Looked up from germline, CDR1 is SGHVS and CDR2 is FNYEAQ. In nucleotides, the CDR3 is TGTGCCAGCAGCAGAGCCACTATAGCGGGTCGCAGGGAGCAGTACTTC. Translation gives CASSRATIAGRREQYF.

The chain carries TRBV19 and TRBJ1-5, with a tentative D call TRBD1 (5 bases). Germline CDR1 reads LNHDA; CDR2 reads SQIVND (reference sequence). V lost 1 base, J lost 6 bases, and 10 bases lay in between. This CDR3 region has 14 residues. CDR3 sequence reads: CASSIALGGQPQHF. CDR3 sequence (DNA): TGTGCCAGTAGTATAGCCCTGGGGGGTCAGCCCCAGCATTTT.

The rearrangement joins TRBV2 to TRBJ2-5, with D perhaps TRBD2 (6 bases). V shed 2 bases and J shed 9 bases, with 10 bases lying between them. CDR1 is SNHLY, CDR2 FYNNEI, per germline. The CDR3 is 12 amino acids. CDR3 amino acids: CASSERGIAQYF. The DNA for the CDR3 is TGTGCCAGCAGTGAACGCGGGATTGCCCAGTACTTC.

In the case of this clone: This same CDR3 is encoded by further DNA sequences in the sample. This rearrangement joins TRBV6-6 to TRBJ1-1; perhaps TRBD1 as D (6 bases). The length of the CDR3 is 15 residues. Germline CDR1 is MNHNY and CDR2 is SVGAGI (reference sequence). V lost 6 bases and J 5 bases, leaving 19 bases between the germline ends. CDR3 amino acids: CASSPTGGWRTEAFF. CDR3 sequence (DNA): TGTGCCAGCAGCCCGACAGGAGGCTGGCGGACTGAAGCTTTCTTT.

This clone was recorded a few times. The chain joins TRBV28 to TRBJ1-4; a possible D gene is TRBD1 (5 bases). Germline CDR1 MDHEN, CDR2 SYDVKM. CDR3 size: 15 residues. Trimming took 5 bases from V and 3 from J, leaving 13 bases between them. CDR3 protein: CASSPAAGSNEKLFF. In DNA, the CDR3 is TGTGCCAGCAGTCCCGCGGCAGGGTCTAATGAAAAACTGTTTTTT. The full variable domain, rest sourced from reference TRBV28 and TRBJ1-4, is DVKVTQSSRYLVKRTGEKVFLECVQDMDHENMFWYRQDPGLGLRLIYFSYDVKMKEKGDIPEGYSVSREKKERFSLILESASTNQTSMYLCASSPAAGSNEKLFFGSGTQLSVL.

The genes are TRBV6-5 and TRBJ2-1; 8 nucleotides align to TRBD1. The germline V gene encodes CDR1 MNHEY and CDR2 SVGAGI. This CDR3 contains 15 residues. Trimming cost V 5 bases and J 2 bases; bases outside gene matches: 5. CDR3 coding DNA: TGTGCCAGCAGTCACAGGGGGTTAACCTACAATGAGCAGTTCTTC. This translates into CASSHRGLTYNEQFF.

The chain recombines TRBV18 with TRBJ2-1, with D perhaps TRBD2 (7 bases). With 6 bases removed from V and 7 bases from J, the gap between germline ends came to 19 bases. CDR3 length: 15 amino acids. Germline V CDR1 and CDR2: KGHSH, LQKENI. For the CDR3, the DNA is TGTGCCAGCTCCCTCTGGGGGGGCGCGAAGAATGAGCAGTTCTTC. This codes for CASSLWGGAKNEQFF. The whole variable domain, filled in from reference TRBV18 and TRBJ2-1, reads NAGVMQNPRHLVRRRGQEARLRCSPMKGHSHVYWYRQLPEEGLKFMVYLQKENIIDESGMPKERFSAEFPKEGPSILRIQQVVRGDSAAYFCASSLWGGAKNEQFFGPGTRLTVL.

Of note for this clone: One end of the junction fails to match germline, which may point to a read error. V usage is TRBV7-7 and J usage is TRBJ2-2, with TRBD2 identical over 7 bases. The CDR3 extends over 14 amino acids. Germline CDR1 SSHAT, CDR2 FNYEAQ (reference sequence). CDR3 residues: CASSLAGRDGELFF. The CDR3 DNA reads TGTGCTAGCAGCTTAGCAGGGAGGGACGGGGAGCTGTTTTTT.

The chain combines TRBV5-1 with TRBJ2-1; the match to TRBD2 covers 8 bases. This CDR3 spans 20 amino acids. Germline trimming cut 2 bases from V and 5 bases from J; bases unmatched to any gene: 21. CDR1 is SGHRS and CDR2 is YFSETQ in the germline V gene. The CDR3 reads CASSLRPSGGFSTSNNEQFF. For the CDR3, the DNA is TGCGCCAGCAGCTTACGCCCGTCGGGGGGGTTTTCTACATCGAACAATGAGCAGTTCTTC. Combining the CDR3 with reference TRBV5-1 and TRBJ2-1 gives the whole variable domain KAGVTQTPRYLIKTRGQQVTLSCSPISGHRSVSWYQQTPGQGLQFLFEYFSETQRNKGNFPGRFSGRQFSNSRSEMNVSTLELGDSALYLCASSLRPSGGFSTSNNEQFFGPGTRLTVL.

V is TRBV7-6 and J is TRBJ2-2; the match to TRBD1 covers 8 bases. Germline-derived CDR1 and CDR2 are SGHVS and FNYEAQ. V lost 3 bases, J lost 4 bases, and 1 base stayed unmatched. CDR3 length: 14 amino acids. CDR3 bases: TGTGCCAGCAGCTTGGACAGGGTCACCGGGGAGCTGTTTTTT. Translating gives CASSLDRVTGELFF.

This chain uses TRBV28 with TRBJ1-5; D unclear. The CDR3 sequence is 16 residues long. V shed 3 bases and J shed 0 bases, with 12 bases lying between them. The germline V gene encodes CDR1 MDHEN and CDR2 SYDVKM. The CDR3 is CASSLRPRYSNQPQHF. CDR3 nucleotides: TGTGCCAGCAGTTTGCGACCACGATATAGCAATCAGCCCCAGCATTTT.

This chain connects TRBV9 to TRBJ2-7; 14 bases match TRBD2. V trimming: 4 bases; J trimming: 0 bases; junction bases outside the gene matches: 9. CDR1 and CDR2 from the germline V gene are SGDLS and YYNGEE. The CDR3 runs 18 residues. This CDR3 reads CASSSGLAGGPSSYEQYF. The CDR3 DNA sequence: TGTGCCAGCAGCTCAGGACTAGCGGGGGGCCCCAGCTCCTACGAGCAGTACTTC.

The gene calls are TRBV9 and TRBJ2-2, with D perhaps TRBD2 (7 bases). Germline V gene data show CDR1 as SGDLS and CDR2 as YYNGEE. V shed 5 bases and J shed 6 bases, with 20 bases lying between them. This CDR3 spans 16 amino acids. The CDR3 region is CASSAPMSGTPGELFF. The CDR3 nucleotides read TGTGCCAGCAGTGCCCCCATGAGCGGGACACCCGGGGAGCTGTTTTTT.

The CDR3 DNA reads as TGTGCCAGTAATATTGGGAACCCCCCGACTGGGGCCAACGTCCTGACTTTC. Its protein product is CASNIGNPPTGANVLTF. The rearrangement links TRBV19 to TRBJ2-6; D gene unclear. Trimming stripped 7 bases from V and 2 bases from J, with 18 bases between. Per the germline V gene, CDR1 is LNHDA and CDR2 is SQIVND (reference sequence). The CDR3 length is 17 residues.

The rearrangement uses TRBV4-1 and TRBJ1-6; D perhaps matches TRBD1 (6 bases). Germline V gene sequence: CDR1 MGHRA, CDR2 YSYEKL. The CDR3 runs 15 residues. With 4 bases removed from V and 7 bases from J, the gap between germline ends came to 14 bases. The CDR3 DNA sequence: TGCGCCAGCAGCCGGTGGACAGTATCGAATTCACCCCTCCACTTT. Translated: CASSRWTVSNSPLHF.

By sample share, this clone is large. The genes are TRBV27 and TRBJ2-7; D unclear. The CDR3 is made up of 11 amino acids. The ends were cut back, 4 bases at V and 3 bases at J, with 4 bases in the middle. Germline-derived CDR1 and CDR2 are MNHEY and SMNVEV (reference sequence). The CDR3 region is CASSSYYEQYF. DNA for the CDR3: TGTGCCAGCAGTTCTTACTACGAGCAGTACTTC.

The chain uses TRBV28 and TRBJ2-5; TRBD2 aligns across 7 bases. The J segment lost 7 bases and the V segment lost 5 bases, leaving 10 bases of the junction unmatched. The CDR3 consists of 14 residues. CDR1 is MDHEN, CDR2 SYDVKM, per germline. CDR3 nucleotides: TGTGCCAGCAGTCCGGGGGGACTCTGGATGACCCAGTACTTC. Amino acids: CASSPGGLWMTQYF.